This TCR beta chain appears in the sequencing data of a study of vaccination effects on CD4 cells after COVID-19. Data came from immunoSEQ multiplex PCR; TCRdb stores just in-frame clones and leaves some out. This sample yields 30,000 to 45,000 clones, of which roughly 79% are seen a single time; around 2% belongs to the top ten. Expansion of antigen-specific CD4+ T cells with viral peptide pools was carried out by the ViraFEST assay before sequencing. Culture lasted roughly 9 days before CD4+ T cell isolation. Each participant was given two doses of one vaccine (BNT162b2 or mRNA-1273). A remark on this clone: Its antigen is unknown.

CDR1 and CDR2 from the germline V gene are SGHRS and YFSETQ. The germline V and J ends were trimmed by 4 bases and 5 bases, with 18 bases remaining between them. The CDR3 covers 16 residues. The chain joins TRBV5-1 to TRBJ1-4, with D possibly being TRBD1 (6 bases). The TCR originated in a human donor who received a COVID-19 vaccine. Some clones in this sample may be carry-over from other donors' samples. The sample in question was CD4+ T cells from PBMCs cultured with HCoV-NL63 spike peptides, obtained after COVID-19 vaccination. Written as DNA, the CDR3 is TGCGCCAGCAGCAGAACCCAGGGCCAGGGGAATGAAAAACTGTTTTTT. Translation: CASSRTQGQGNEKLFF.